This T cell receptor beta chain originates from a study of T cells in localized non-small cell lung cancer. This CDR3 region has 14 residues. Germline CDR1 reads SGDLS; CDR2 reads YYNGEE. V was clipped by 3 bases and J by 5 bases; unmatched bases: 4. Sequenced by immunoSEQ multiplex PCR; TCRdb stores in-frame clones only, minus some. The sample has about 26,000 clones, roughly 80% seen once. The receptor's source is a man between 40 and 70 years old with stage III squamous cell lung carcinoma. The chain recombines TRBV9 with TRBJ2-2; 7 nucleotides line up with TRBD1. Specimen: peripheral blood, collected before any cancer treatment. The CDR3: CASSARQGTGELFF. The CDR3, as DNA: TGTGCCAGCAGCGCCAGACAGGGAACCGGGGAGCTGTTTTTT.